This TCR beta chain was retrieved from a study of CD8+CD57+ T cells in acquired aplastic anemia. Study at large: Sorted CD4+ and CD8+ cell DNA averaged about 3.5 ug. Whole-study results and caveats: CD8+ Simpson's diversity did not differ significantly between patients and controls.

Ten or more counts support this clonotype. Its antigen is not identified. Sequencing involved patients with CD8+CD57+ cell expansion previously shown by flow cytometry. The template for TCR beta VDJ and CDR3 sequence profiling was genomic DNA. One entry per CDR3 protein results from TCRdb running MiXCR on the reads. The sample carries roughly 180,000 distinct CDR3 sequences, about 50% recorded once. CDR3 length: 17 amino acids. Germline trimming cut 4 bases from V and 8 bases from J; bases unmatched to any gene: 17. Germline V lookup: CDR1 DFQATT, CDR2 SNEGSKA (reference sequence). Specimen: sorted CD4+, CD8+, or CD8+CD57+ T cells (not recorded which) from PBMCs. The clonotype comes from a human donor with aplastic anemia. The V and J genes are TRBV20-1 and TRBJ2-1; 10 bases line up with TRBD2. CDR3 residues: CSAISGSGGALVDEQFF. The CDR3 DNA reads TGCAGTGCTATATCGGGCAGCGGGGGGGCGTTGGTTGATGAGCAGTTCTTC.